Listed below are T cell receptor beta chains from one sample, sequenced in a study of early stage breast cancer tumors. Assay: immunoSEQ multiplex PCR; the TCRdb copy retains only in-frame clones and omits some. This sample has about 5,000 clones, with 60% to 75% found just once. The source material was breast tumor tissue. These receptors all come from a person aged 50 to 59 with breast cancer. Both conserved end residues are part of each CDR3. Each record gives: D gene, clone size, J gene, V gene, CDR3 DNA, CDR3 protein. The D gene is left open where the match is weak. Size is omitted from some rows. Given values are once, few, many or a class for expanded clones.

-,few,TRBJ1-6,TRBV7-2,TGTGCCAGCTCTATACGCCTCGGGGAGGATTCACCCCTCCACTTT,CASSIRLGEDSPLHF
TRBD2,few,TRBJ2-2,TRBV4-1,TGCGCCAGCAGCCAAGAATTGGCTAGCGGGAGCACCGGGGAGCTGTTTTTT,CASSQELASGSTGELFF
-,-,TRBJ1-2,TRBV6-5,TGTGCCAGCAGTTACTCATCAAGGGCTTATGGCTACACCTTC,CASSYSSRAYGYTF
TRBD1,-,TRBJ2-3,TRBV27,TGTGCCAGCAGTGCCGGGACAGGAAAAACAGATACGCAGTATTTT,CASSAGTGKTDTQYF
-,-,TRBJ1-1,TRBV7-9,TGTGCCAGCAGCCCCCAGGGGAGCACTGAAGCTTTCTTT,CASSPQGSTEAFF
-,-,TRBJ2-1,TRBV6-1,TGTGCCAGCAGTGAGGGTTTGCCCCCAGTTCCCTACAATGAGCAGTTCTTC,CASSEGLPPVPYNEQFF
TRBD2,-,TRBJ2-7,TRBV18,TGTGCCAGCTCATTTCGGGGGGGCGGCCACGAGCAGTACTTC,CASSFRGGGHEQYF
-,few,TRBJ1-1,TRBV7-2,TGTGCCAGCAGCTTAGGGGGGGTTGGGAACACTGAAGCTTTCTTT,CASSLGGVGNTEAFF
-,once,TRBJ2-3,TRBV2,TGTGCCAGCAGTGAGCCGGGACTGGATACAGATACGCAGTATTTT,CASSEPGLDTDTQYF
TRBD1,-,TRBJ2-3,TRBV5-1,TGCGCCAGCGGGGACAGTGGGCAGACAGATACGCAGTATTTT,CASGDSGQTDTQYF
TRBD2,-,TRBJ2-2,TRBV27,TGTGCCAGCACCCTGGGACTAGCGGGAGGGACCGGGGAGCTGTTTTTT,CASTLGLAGGTGELFF
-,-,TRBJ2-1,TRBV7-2,TGTGCCAGCAGCTTAGGGGTCGGCCCGAGCTCCTACAATGAGCAGTTCTTC,CASSLGVGPSSYNEQFF
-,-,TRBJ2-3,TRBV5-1,TGCGCCAGCAGCTTGGCGGGACCCGGAAGTTCGACAGATACGCAGTATTTT,CASSLAGPGSSTDTQYF
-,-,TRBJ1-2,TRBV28,TGTGCCAGCAGCGGGGGAAACTATGGCTACACCTTC,CASSGGNYGYTF
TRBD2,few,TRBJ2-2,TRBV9,TGTGCCAGCAGCGTAGTTGCTAGCGGGAGAACCGGGGAGCTGTTTTTT,CASSVVASGRTGELFF
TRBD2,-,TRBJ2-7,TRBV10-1,TGCGCCAGCGGGGCCGGGGGGTCCTACGAGCAGTACTTC,CASGAGGSYEQYF
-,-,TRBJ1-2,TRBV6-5,TGTGCCAGCAGTTACGATTCGGGCAGGCGATATGGCTACACCTTC,CASSYDSGRRYGYTF
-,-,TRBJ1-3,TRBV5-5,TGTGCCAGCAGCTTTGAGATCACGAGGACAATCTCTGGAAACACCATATATTTT,CASSFEITRTISGNTIYF
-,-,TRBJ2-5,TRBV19,TGTGCCAGTAGTAGGTCAGGGACCGAGACCCAGTACTTC,CASSRSGTETQYF
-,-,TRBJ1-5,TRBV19,TGTGCCAGTAGTATCTCACAAAGCGATCAGCCCCAGCATTTT,CASSISQSDQPQHF
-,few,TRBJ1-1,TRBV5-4,TGTGCCAGCAGCCCGGGGGTGGAAGCTTTCTTT,CASSPGVEAFF
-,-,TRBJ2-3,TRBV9,TGTGCCAGCAGCGTAAGTGGCAGGGGGGCAGATACGCAGTATTTT,CASSVSGRGADTQYF
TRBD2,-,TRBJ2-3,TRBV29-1,TGCAGCGTTGAGGGACTAGCGGGAGTACCAGATACGCAGTATTTT,CSVEGLAGVPDTQYF
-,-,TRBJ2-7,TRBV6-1,TGTGCCAGCAGACGCCCCGAGGGCGAGCAGTACTTC,CASRRPEGEQYF
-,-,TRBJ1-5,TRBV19,TGTGCCAGTAGTGTCGACACTAAGGGAAATCAGCCCCAGCATTTT,CASSVDTKGNQPQHF
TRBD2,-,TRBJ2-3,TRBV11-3,TGTGCCAGCAGCTTAGCGGGAGGAGGCACAGATACGCAGTATTTT,CASSLAGGGTDTQYF
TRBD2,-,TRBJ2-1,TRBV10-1,TGCGCCAGCAGTACGGGAGGGCCAAACAATGAGCAGTTCTTC,CASSTGGPNNEQFF
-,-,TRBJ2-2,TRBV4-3,TGCGCCAGCAGCCAAGGACCAACTCAGTTTACCTTGAACACCGGGGAGCTGTTTTTT,CASSQGPTQFTLNTGELFF
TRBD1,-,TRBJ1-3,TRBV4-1,TGCGCCAGCAGCCGGGACAGGGCCTCTGGAAACACCATATATTTT,CASSRDRASGNTIYF
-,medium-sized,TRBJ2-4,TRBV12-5,TGTGCTAGTGGTACCTCGGAGGGGGTTGCCAAAAACATTCAGTACTTC,CASGTSEGVAKNIQYF
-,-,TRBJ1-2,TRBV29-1,TGCAGCGTTGCTACGGGGGTCTATGGCTACACCTTC,CSVATGVYGYTF
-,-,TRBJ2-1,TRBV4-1,TGCGCCAGCAGCCCCGACACCTTCTACAATGAGCAGTTCTTC,CASSPDTFYNEQFF
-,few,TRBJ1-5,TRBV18,TGTGCCAGCTCACCTTCCCCGAAGAATCAGCCCCAGCATTTT,CASSPSPKNQPQHF
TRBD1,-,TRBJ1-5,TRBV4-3,TGCGCCAGCAGCCAAGTTCTGGACAGGGAGGTTCAGCCCCAGCATTTT,CASSQVLDREVQPQHF
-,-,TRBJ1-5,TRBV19,TGTGCCAGTAGTATATGGGGATTCAATCAGCCCCAGCATTTT,CASSIWGFNQPQHF
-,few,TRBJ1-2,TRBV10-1,TGCGCCAGCAGTGAGGGACAGAACTATGGCTACACCTTC,CASSEGQNYGYTF
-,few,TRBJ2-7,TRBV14,TGTGCCAGCAGCTCGAGCTACGAGCAGTACTTC,CASSSSYEQYF
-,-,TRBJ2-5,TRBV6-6,TGTGCCAGCAGTCGGGGAATGCAAGAGACCCAGTACTTC,CASSRGMQETQYF
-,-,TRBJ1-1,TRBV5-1,TGCGCCAGCAGTCCCTTCGGGGGCTCGAACACTGAAGCTTTCTTT,CASSPFGGSNTEAFF
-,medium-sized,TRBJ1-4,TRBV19,TGTGCCAGTAAGGGGGGCTTTCTTGAAAAACTGTTTTTT,CASKGGFLEKLFF
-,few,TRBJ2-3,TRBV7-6,TGTGCCAGCAGCCCGCAACTAGCCGCATTGGGCACAGATACGCAGTATTTT,CASSPQLAALGTDTQYF
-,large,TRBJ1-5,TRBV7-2,TGTGCCAGCAGCTTAGAAGGGATCGGGGGGAGCAATCAGCCCCAGCATTTT,CASSLEGIGGSNQPQHF
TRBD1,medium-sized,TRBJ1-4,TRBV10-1,TGCGCCATCGATCGACAGGGCCGGGACGGAAAACTGTTTTTT,CAIDRQGRDGKLFF
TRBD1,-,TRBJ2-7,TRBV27,TGTGCCAGCAGTTTAAGCGGTCTCGTAGGACAGGGGCAGTACGAGCAGTACTTC,CASSLSGLVGQGQYEQYF
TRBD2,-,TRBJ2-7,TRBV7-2,TGTGCCAGCAGCGGAGCGGGAGCGTCCTACGAGCAGTACTTC,CASSGAGASYEQYF
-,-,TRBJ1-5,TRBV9,TGTGCCAGCAGCGTAGCTGGGGAGCCCAATCAGCCCCAGCATTTT,CASSVAGEPNQPQHF
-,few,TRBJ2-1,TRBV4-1,TGCGCCAGCAGCCAAGATGTGACGGCCGCTCATTACAATGAGCAGTTCTTC,CASSQDVTAAHYNEQFF
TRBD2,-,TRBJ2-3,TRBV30,TGTGCCTGGTCCGGACTAGCGGGGACAACAGATACGCAGTATTTT,CAWSGLAGTTDTQYF
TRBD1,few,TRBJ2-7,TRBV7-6,TGTGCCAGCAGCCAGGGGGCAGCTTACGAGCAGTACTTC,CASSQGAAYEQYF
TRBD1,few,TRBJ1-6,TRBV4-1,TGCGCCAGCAGCCAAGAAACCGGGACAGGGGCTCGAAATTCACCCCTCCACTTT,CASSQETGTGARNSPLHF
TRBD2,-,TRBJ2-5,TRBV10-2,TGCGCCAGCAGGCGTATCGGGGGGGCAGAGACCCAGTACTTC,CASRRIGGAETQYF
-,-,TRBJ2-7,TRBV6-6,TGTGCCAGCAGGTCGGGTTGGTACGAGCAGTACTTC,CASRSGWYEQYF